This T cell receptor (delta chain) stems from a study of delta chains in infants with herpesvirus infections. Study in general: The search targeted a public fetal Vdelta1/Vgamma8 clonotype after postnatal CMV infection. Broader study findings: Limitations included few samples and no matched controls for race or environment.

CDR3 size: 18 residues. Germline V CDR1 and CDR2: TSWWSYY, QGS. V was trimmed by 5 bases and J by 0 bases, leaving 22 bases between them. Gamma-chain- and delta-chain-specific primers converted PBMC RNA into TCR cDNA. TCRdb redid clone calling on the RT-PCR reads using CATT. Of 200 to 300 delta-chain clones listed, 36% are singletons. Regarding this clone: Its antigen is not identified.

The J gene is TRDJ1, the V gene TRDV1; D possibly corresponds to TRDD3 (6 bases). This specimen consisted of peripheral blood, obtained at time point 1 of longitudinal follow-up. The sequence derives from a human donor who was a Ugandan infant, either HIV-exposed or HIV-unexposed (not recorded which). CDR3 residues: CALGYHRAGDSYTDKLIF. CDR3 nucleotide sequence: TGTGCTCTTGGGTATCACAGAGCTGGGGATTCATACACCGATAAACTCATCTTT.